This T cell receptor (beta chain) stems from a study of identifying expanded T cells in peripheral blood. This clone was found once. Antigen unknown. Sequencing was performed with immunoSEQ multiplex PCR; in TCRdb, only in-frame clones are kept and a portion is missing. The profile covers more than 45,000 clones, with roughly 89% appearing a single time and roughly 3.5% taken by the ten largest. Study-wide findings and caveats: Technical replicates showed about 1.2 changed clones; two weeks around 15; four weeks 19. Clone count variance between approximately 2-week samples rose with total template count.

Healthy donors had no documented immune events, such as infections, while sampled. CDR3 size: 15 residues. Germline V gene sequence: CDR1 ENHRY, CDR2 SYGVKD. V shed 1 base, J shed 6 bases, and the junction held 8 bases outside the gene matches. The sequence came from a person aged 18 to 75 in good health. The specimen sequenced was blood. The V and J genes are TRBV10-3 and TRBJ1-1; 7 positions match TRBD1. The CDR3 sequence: CAISEYDRVASEAFF. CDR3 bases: TGTGCCATCAGTGAGTATGACAGGGTGGCCTCTGAAGCTTTCTTT.